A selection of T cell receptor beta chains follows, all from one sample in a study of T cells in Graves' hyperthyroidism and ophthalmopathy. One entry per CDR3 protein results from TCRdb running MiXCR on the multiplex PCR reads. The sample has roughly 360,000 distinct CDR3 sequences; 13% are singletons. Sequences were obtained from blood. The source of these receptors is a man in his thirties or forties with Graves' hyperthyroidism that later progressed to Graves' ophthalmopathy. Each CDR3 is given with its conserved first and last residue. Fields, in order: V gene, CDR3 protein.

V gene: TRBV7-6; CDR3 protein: CASSLGWGATNEKLFF
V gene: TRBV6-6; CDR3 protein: CAGSYSGDYGYTF
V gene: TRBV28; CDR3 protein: CASSFWGDRGQTGELFF
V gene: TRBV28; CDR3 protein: CASSSPGTGGTGELFF
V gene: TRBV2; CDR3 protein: CASSESGTSSSYEQYF
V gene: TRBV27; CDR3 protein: CASTFPRDRGFEQYF
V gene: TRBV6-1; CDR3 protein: CASSLRRGGNQPQHF
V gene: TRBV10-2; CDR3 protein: CASSESRGLGVEAFF
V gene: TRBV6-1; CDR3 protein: CASSVDLSGETQYF
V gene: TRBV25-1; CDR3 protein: CASSDPGQINEKLFF
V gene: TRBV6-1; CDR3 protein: CASSTGYDNQPQHF
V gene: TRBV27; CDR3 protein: CASIQVGGYTF
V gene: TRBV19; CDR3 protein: CASIRGGSNQPQHF
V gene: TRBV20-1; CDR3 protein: CSARHSTYEQYF
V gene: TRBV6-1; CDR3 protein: CASRLRDRASPLHF
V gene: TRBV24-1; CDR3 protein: CAPEDREADTQYF
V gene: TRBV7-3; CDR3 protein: CASSLQGGSYEQYF
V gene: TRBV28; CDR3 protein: CASRSVQPQHF
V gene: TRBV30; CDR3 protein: CAWSVLRDYGYTF
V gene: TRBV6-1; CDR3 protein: CASSGGQGRPDTEAFF
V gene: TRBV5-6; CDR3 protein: CASSLSLLQKSTDTQYF
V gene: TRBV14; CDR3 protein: CASTAGFVTDTQYF
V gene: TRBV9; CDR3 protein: CASSVVKGLNTEAFF
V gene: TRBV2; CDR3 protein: CASSEGRRGAFF
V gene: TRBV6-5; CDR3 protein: CASSYQGNTEAFF
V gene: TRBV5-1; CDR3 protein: CASRAGTGTQETQYF
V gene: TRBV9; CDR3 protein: CASSVDGGDDNEQFF
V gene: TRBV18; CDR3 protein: CASSPGVPITGAFF
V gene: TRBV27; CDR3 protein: CASSLLAGDTGELFF
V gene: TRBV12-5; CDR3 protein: CASGLGGGGYEQFF
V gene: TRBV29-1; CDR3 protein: CSVVEATGDIQYF
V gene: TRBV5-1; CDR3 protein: CASRAAPQETQYF
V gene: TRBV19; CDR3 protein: CASSASGGAYEQYF
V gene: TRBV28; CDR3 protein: CASSFLGSYQPQHF
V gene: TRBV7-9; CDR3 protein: CASSRGQGVDEQYF
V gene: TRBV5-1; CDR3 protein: CASSPLPGSNQPQHF
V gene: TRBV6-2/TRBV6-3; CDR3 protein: CASSSISGGAYNEQFF
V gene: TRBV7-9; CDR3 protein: CASSLGGSGTQYF
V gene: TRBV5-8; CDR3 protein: CVSSFGQGDLDQHF
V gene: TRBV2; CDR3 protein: CASSGFGQGAAETQYF
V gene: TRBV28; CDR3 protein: CASIERSGTEAFF
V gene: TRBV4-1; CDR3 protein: CASSQVISKRGENTDTQYF
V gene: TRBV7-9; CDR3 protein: CASSLGSGATLYNEQFF
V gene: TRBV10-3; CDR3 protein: CAISESSSYNEQFF
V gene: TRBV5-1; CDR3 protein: CASSLTAGANYGYTF
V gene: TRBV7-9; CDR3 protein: CASSSLLSQGAHRTDTQYF
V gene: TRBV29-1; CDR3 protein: CSVEGVGTDTQYF
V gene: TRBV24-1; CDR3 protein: CATSGREASVTYNEQFF
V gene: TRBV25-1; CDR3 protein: CASSRQSSDTQYF
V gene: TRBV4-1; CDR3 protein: CASSQDSGGLKYGYTF
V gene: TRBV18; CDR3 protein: CASSPRSITYNEQFF
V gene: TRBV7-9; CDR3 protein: CASSYPGTSLYGYTF
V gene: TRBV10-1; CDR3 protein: CANRINLGHQSSGNTIYF
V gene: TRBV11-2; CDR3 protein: CASSLGASHQETQYF